This T cell receptor beta chain was captured in a study of T-cell reconstitution after alpha-beta-depleted transplantation in children. The study's findings and limits: Several hundred rapidly expanded clones from non-depleted graft cells reportedly supplied alpha-beta T cells about two months post-transplant. Where some patients showed high TCRbeta diversity at day 60, it came from recipient T cells and thymic progenitors that had survived. T-cell counts and diversity at one year following transplant were attributed mainly to newly produced T cells.

Sample share makes this clonotype medium-sized. Its antigen remains unidentified. Molecular barcoding with unique molecular identifiers was used for the TCRbeta library. TCRdb re-analysed the PCR reads in MiXCR, keeping a single row per CDR3 protein. The top ten clones hold approximately 19% of a sample with 55,000 to 90,000 distinct CDR3 sequences, roughly 5% of them seen once. The specimen was PBMCs, mostly from graft donor cells, collected 180 days after TCRalphabeta/CD19-depleted stem cell transplant. The clonotype was recovered from a boy in the first two years of life who had a stem cell transplant for acute myeloid leukemia, so the T cells may come from the graft donor.

CDR3 nucleotide sequence: TGTGCCAGCAGTTTAAGGGGGGCCGGTCGAGAGACCCAGTACTTC. It yields the protein CASSLRGAGRETQYF. This chain links TRBV12-3 or TRBV12-4 with TRBJ2-5, with D possibly called TRBD1 or TRBD2 (6 bases each). Trimming shortened V by 2 bases and J by 4 bases, and 14 bases separated the two germline ends. The CDR3 contains 15 residues.